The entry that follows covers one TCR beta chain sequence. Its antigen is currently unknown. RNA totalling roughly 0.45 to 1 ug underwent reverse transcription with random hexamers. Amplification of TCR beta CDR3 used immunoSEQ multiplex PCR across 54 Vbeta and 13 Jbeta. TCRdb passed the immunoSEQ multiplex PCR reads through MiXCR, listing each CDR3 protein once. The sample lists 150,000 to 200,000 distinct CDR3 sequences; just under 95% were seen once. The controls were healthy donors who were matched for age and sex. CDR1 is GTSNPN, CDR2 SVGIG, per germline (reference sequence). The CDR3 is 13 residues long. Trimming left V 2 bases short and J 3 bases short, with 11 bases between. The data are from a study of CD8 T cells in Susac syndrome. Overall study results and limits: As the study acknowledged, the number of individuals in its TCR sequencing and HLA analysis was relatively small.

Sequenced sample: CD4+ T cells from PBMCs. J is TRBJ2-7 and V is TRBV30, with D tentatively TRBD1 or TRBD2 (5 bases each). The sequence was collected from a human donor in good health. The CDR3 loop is CAWSRDGDYEQYF. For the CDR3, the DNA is TGTGCCTGGAGTAGGGACGGTGACTACGAGCAGTACTTC.